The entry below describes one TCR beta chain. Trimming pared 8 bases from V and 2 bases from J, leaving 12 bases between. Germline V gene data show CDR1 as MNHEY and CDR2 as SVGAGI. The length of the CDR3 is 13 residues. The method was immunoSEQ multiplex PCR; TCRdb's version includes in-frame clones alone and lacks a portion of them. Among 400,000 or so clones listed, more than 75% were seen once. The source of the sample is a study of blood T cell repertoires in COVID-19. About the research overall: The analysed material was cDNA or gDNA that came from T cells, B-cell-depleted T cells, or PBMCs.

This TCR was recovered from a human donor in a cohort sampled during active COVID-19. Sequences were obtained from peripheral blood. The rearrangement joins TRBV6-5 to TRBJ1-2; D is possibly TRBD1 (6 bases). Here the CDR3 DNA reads TGTGCCAGCCAAAGGGGACACAACTATGGCTACACCTTC. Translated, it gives CASQRGHNYGYTF.